This T cell receptor (beta chain) was recovered during a study of T cell responses to AZD1222 COVID-19 vaccine. Regarding the study as a whole: Most donors were white British, females outnumbered males, and clonal diversity was possibly underestimated. CD4 TCRs covered the whole spike, strongest at regions 160-218 and 743-854.

Pooling covered second doses at about 4 or about 12 weeks. The J segment lost 6 bases and the V segment lost 7 bases, leaving 7 bases of the junction unmatched. This CDR3 is 14 amino acids long. Germline-derived CDR1 and CDR2 are MNHEY and SVGAGI. This table comes from immunoSEQ multiplex PCR, and its TCRdb copy is limited to in-frame clones, with some not included. The data contain around 80,000 clones, about 80% of them singletons. For this clone: Its antigen is still unknown.

The chain has TRBV6-5 and TRBJ2-2, with TRBD1 identical over 8 bases. The receptor was isolated from an adult who received the AZD1222 COVID-19 vaccine. Here the sequenced sample was peripheral blood, taken 28 days after the second AZD1222 dose. CDR3 protein: CASTPDRGAGELFF. The CDR3, as DNA: TGTGCCAGCACCCCAGACAGGGGCGCCGGGGAGCTGTTTTTT.